The clone carrying this T cell receptor beta chain was detected a few times. cDNA reverse transcribed from extracted RNA served as the sequencing template. Sequencing used immunoSEQ multiplex PCR; TCRdb keeps in-frame clones, though not all of them. The sample consists of roughly 64,000 clones, about half of them appearing once. This entry is derived from a study of CD8+ T cells in alopecia areata. The CDR3 is 15 amino acids. V was cut by 3 bases and J by 6 bases, with 15 bases left in between. The germline V gene encodes CDR1 SNHLY and CDR2 FYNNEI. As for treatment: oral pan-JAK inhibitor, 5-10 mg twice daily.

This chain connects TRBV2 to TRBJ2-4, with D hard to call. The sample here was CD8+ T cells sorted from blood, taken around week 37, from a patient treated with tofacitinib. This TCR was recovered from a human donor with alopecia areata. Here the CDR3 reads CASSDVDSGGNIQYF. CDR3 sequence (DNA): TGTGCCAGCAGTGATGTTGACTCCGGCGGAAACATTCAGTACTTC.